This T cell receptor (beta chain) was sequenced in a study of T cells in Graves' hyperthyroidism and ophthalmopathy. V was trimmed by 8 bases and J by 4 bases, leaving 17 bases between them. CDR3 size: 14 residues. Germline V gene lookup returns CDR1 MNHEY and CDR2 SVGAGI. Participants, patients aged 18 to 65, had newly diagnosed hyperthyroidism with a duration under 2 months. Fresh peripheral blood, approximately 9.7 ml, was the source of the PBMCs. RNA transcripts served as the template for amplifying TCR beta CDR3 regions. The TCR CDR3 was amplified in a first-round RT-PCR using the HTBI primer set. TCRdb itself ran the multiplex PCR reads through MiXCR, one entry per CDR3 protein. The data show around 700,000 distinct CDR3 sequences, around 40% seen once.

Sequenced sample: blood. The V call is TRBV6-5, the J call TRBJ1-1; D not certain. The sequence derives from a woman aged 40 to 49 with Graves' hyperthyroidism. CDR3 sequence reads: CASQRRRAGTEAFF. The CDR3 nucleotides are TGTGCCAGCCAGAGGAGGAGGGCGGGCACTGAAGCTTTCTTT.